This T cell receptor beta chain originates from a study of cytomegalovirus exposure and HLA in healthy donors. The donors (healthy individuals) were bone marrow donors. The CDR3 is made up of 12 amino acids. Germline V CDR1 and CDR2: SNHLY, FYNNEI. In regard to this clone: Antigen unknown. The junction differs from germline at one of its ends, possibly a read error.

Study conclusions and caveats: As a later analysis showed, a missense DCLRE1C variant was linked to trimming of TCR beta V- and J-genes. The HLA-A and HLA-B alleles of most subjects were reportedly predicted accurately from TCR beta sequences. About 87% or about 30% of the time was how often most TCR beta V segments were productive, according to an earlier analysis.

PCR primers comprised 60 Vbeta and 13 Jbeta primers. Data came from immunoSEQ multiplex PCR; TCRdb stores just in-frame clones and leaves some out. This table has more than 95,000 clones, 60% to 75% appearing once. The specimen was PBMCs. V usage is TRBV2 and J usage is TRBJ1-5; D not certain. The sequence derives from a woman aged 70-85 years in good health and CMV-seropositive. The CDR3: CASSEEIGTGSF. As DNA, the CDR3 is TGTGCCAGCAGTGAAGAGATCGGAACGGGGAGTTTT.